The entry below describes one T cell receptor (beta chain). Its antigen is unidentified. A much larger clone differs from this one at a single base, so this may be a read error. Germline DNA was also extracted, with blood RNA taken from unsorted whole blood. The CDR3 spans 16 residues. Germline CDR1 MNHEY, CDR2 SVGEGT. The data were taken from a study of tumor-infiltrating lymphocytes in primary liver carcinoma. Overall study results and limits: Reduced overlap was seen in tumor-adjacent and tumor-blood pairs versus tumor region pairs. Tumors had a top-250-clone fraction that was significantly higher than blood (p = 0.039).

Production of TCR beta cDNA used around 0.45 ug total RNA together with a constant-region primer. Three nested multiplex PCR rounds of slightly modified ARM-PCR generated TCR beta libraries. The study ran its first two PCR rounds for nine to ten cycles each, using TRBV1-TRBV30 forward primers and a C-beta reverse primer. MiXCR, applied by TCRdb to the multiplex PCR reads, yields one record per CDR3 protein. The sample has 300,000 to 400,000 distinct CDR3 sequences, approximately 64% seen once; the top ten hold approximately 5.9%. The chain is built from TRBV6-2 or TRBV6-3 and TRBJ2-2; D perhaps matches TRBD1 (7 bases). The TCR sequence derives from a man aged 35 to 55 with primary liver carcinoma and hepatitis B virus infection. Sequenced material: peripheral blood. The CDR3 loop reads CACSWRTGGLIGELFF. In DNA, the CDR3 is TGTGCCTGCAGTTGGCGGACAGGAGGGCTTATCGGGGAGCTGTTTTTT.